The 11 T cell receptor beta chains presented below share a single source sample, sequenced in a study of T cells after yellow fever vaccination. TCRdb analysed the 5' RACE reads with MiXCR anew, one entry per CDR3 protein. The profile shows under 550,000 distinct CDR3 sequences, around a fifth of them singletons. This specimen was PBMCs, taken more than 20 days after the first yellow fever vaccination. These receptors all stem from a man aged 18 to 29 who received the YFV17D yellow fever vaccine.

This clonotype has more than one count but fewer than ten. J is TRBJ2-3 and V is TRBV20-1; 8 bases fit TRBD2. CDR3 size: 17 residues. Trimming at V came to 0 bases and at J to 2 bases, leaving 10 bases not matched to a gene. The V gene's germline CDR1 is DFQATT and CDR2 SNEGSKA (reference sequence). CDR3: CSARDGGLAGHTDTQYF. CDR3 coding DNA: TGCAGTGCTAGAGATGGGGGGCTAGCGGGCCACACAGATACGCAGTATTTT.

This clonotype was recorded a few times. As DNA, the CDR3 is TGTGCCAGCAGCCAAGATAGCCAGGGCAGCAATCAGCCCCAGCATTTT. Residues: CASSQDSQGSNQPQHF. The chain links TRBV3-1 to TRBJ1-5, with D perhaps TRBD1 (5 bases). CDR3 length: 16 amino acids. The germline gives CDR1 LGHDT, CDR2 YNNKEL (reference sequence). Deletions cut 0 bases from V and 1 base from J, with 10 bases between.

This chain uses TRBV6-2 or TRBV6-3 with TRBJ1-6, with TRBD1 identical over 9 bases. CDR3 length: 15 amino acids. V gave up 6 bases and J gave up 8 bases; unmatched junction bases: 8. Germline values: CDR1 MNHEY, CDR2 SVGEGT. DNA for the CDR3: TGTGCCAGCAGCAGCCCGGGACAGGGATATTCACCCCTCCACTTT. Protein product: CASSSPGQGYSPLHF.

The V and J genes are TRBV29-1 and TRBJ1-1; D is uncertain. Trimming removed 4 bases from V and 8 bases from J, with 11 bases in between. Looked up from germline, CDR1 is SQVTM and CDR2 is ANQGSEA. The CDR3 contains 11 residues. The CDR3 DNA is TGCAGCGTTGTGGATGGTAGGGAAGCTTTCTTT. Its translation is CSVVDGREAFF.

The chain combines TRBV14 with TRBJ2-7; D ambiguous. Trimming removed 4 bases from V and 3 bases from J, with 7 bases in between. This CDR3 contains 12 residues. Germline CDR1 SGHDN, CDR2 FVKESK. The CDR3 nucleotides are TGTGCCAGCAGCCCCTCTTTCTACGAGCAGTACTTC. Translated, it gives CASSPSFYEQYF.

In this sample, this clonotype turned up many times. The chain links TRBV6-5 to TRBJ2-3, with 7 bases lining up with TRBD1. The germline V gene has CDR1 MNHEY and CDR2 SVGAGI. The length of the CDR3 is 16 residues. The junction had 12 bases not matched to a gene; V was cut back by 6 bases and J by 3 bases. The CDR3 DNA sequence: TGTGCCAGCAGATACAGGGAACAGGGGTTTACAGATACGCAGTATTTT. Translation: CASRYREQGFTDTQYF.

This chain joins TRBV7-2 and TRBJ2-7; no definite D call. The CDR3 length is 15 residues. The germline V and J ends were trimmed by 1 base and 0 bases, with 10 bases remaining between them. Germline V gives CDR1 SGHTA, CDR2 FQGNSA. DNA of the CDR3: TGTGCCAGCAGCTTAGGGCAGTACCTCTCCTACGAGCAGTACGTC. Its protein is CASSLGQYLSYEQYV.

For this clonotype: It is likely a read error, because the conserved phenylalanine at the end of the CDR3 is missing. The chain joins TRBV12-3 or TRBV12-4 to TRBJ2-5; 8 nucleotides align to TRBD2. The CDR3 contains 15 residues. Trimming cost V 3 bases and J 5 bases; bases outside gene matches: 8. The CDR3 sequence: CASSLESGGSETQYS. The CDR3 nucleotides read TGTGCCAGCAGTTTGGAAAGCGGGGGATCGGAGACCCAGTACTCC.

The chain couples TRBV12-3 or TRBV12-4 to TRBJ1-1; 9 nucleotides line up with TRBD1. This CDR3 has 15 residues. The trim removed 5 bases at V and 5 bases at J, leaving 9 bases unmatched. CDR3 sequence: CASSPRTGVETEAFF. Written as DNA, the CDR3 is TGTGCCAGCAGTCCCCGGACAGGGGTCGAGACTGAAGCTTTCTTT.

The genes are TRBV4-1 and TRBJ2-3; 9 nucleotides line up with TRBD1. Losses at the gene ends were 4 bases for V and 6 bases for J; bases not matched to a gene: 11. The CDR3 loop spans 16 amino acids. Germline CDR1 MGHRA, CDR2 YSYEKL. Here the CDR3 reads CASSPTGTGIFDTQYF. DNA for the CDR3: TGCGCCAGCAGCCCCACCGGGACAGGGATTTTTGATACGCAGTATTTT.

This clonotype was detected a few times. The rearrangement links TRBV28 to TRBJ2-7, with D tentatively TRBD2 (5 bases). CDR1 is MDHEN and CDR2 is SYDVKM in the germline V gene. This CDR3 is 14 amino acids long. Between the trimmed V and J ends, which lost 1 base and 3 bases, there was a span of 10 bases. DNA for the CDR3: TGTGCCAGCAGTTTATCGGGATTCAGCTACGAGCAGTACTTC. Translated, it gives CASSLSGFSYEQYF. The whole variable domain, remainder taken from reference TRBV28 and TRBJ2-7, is DVKVTQSSRYLVKRTGEKVFLECVQDMDHENMFWYRQDPGLGLRLIYFSYDVKMKEKGDIPEGYSVSREKKERFSLILESASTNQTSMYLCASSLSGFSYEQYFGPGTRLTVT.